This TCR beta chain was sequenced during a study of blood T cell repertoires in COVID-19. The repertoire was sequenced with immunoSEQ multiplex PCR; TCRdb's copy has only in-frame clones and lacks some. The sample includes around 250,000 clones, roughly four fifths of them seen just once. The V and J ends lost 3 bases and 0 bases respectively, with 9 bases between them. Germline V gene sequence: CDR1 LNHDA, CDR2 SQIVND (reference sequence). The CDR3 length is 15 residues. The sequence came from a woman aged 18 to 35 with acute or convalescent COVID-19. The rearrangement links TRBV19 to TRBJ1-5; no firm D call. Material: peripheral blood. This chain's CDR3 is CASSMVGSSNQPQHF. The CDR3 nucleotides are TGTGCCAGTAGTATGGTGGGCTCTAGCAATCAGCCCCAGCATTTT.